The 28 T cell receptor beta chains in this list originate from one sample, sequenced in a study of immune cell composition in non-small cell lung cancer. Profiled with immunoSEQ multiplex PCR; TCRdb holds only in-frame clones, not every one. The profile covers 3,000 to 3,500 clones, with over 60% appearing a single time and over 9.5% taken by the ten largest. Normal lung was taken at the farthest possible site, at least 3 cm from tumour. Sequenced sample: non-adjacent lung tissue. Receptor source: a human donor with non-small cell lung cancer.

This chain joins TRBV5-6 and TRBJ2-5; perhaps TRBD2 as D (5 bases). Between the trimmed V and J ends, which lost 4 bases and 5 bases, there was a span of 12 bases. CDR3 length equals 13 residues. The germline V gene has CDR1 SGHDT and CDR2 YYEEEE. This CDR3 reads CASSLEKRETQYF. The CDR3 DNA follows: TGTGCCAGCAGCCTCGAGAAGCGGGAGACCCAGTACTTC.

For the CDR3, the DNA is TGTGCCAGCAGCTTAGGGGACAGACCTAACTATGGCTACACCTTC. Its protein is CASSLGDRPNYGYTF. V and J are TRBV7-5 and TRBJ1-2; the table's D call TRBD1 went unverified against the DNA. TRBV7-5 is a pseudogene segment. This CDR3 has 15 residues.

Only a few counts were recorded for this clone. The chain combines TRBV5-1 with TRBJ1-1, with D possibly TRBD1 on 5 matching bases. V was clipped by 5 bases and J by 7 bases, with 18 bases between them. The CDR3 extends over 14 amino acids. Germline values: CDR1 SGHRS, CDR2 YFSETQ. CDR3 sequence: CASSKSGDDSEAFF. The DNA for the CDR3 is TGCGCCAGCAGTAAGTCGGGAGATGACAGTGAAGCTTTCTTT.

The rearrangement joins TRBV7-3 to TRBJ2-3, with D unresolved. Trimming stripped 3 bases from V and 3 bases from J, with 19 bases between. The CDR3 has 17 amino acids. CDR1 is SGHTA and CDR2 is FQGTGA in the germline V gene. The CDR3 region has the DNA TGTGCCAGCAGCTTCTCCTCGGCGACACACGGAACAGATACGCAGTATTTT. Its translation is CASSFSSATHGTDTQYF.

The chain combines TRBV9 with TRBJ2-3; D possibly corresponds to TRBD2 (7 bases). With 3 bases removed from V and 4 bases from J, the gap between germline ends came to 12 bases. CDR1 is SGDLS and CDR2 is YYNGEE in the germline V gene. The CDR3 is 14 residues long. CDR3 sequence reads: CASSAGGGPDTQYF. The DNA of the CDR3 is TGTGCCAGCAGCGCTGGGGGGGGCCCAGATACGCAGTATTTT. The variable domain in full, completed from reference TRBV9 and TRBJ2-3, reads DSGVTQTPKHLITATGQRVTLRCSPRSGDLSVYWYQQSLDQGLQFLIQYYNGEERAKGNILERFSAQQFPDLHSELNLSSLELGDSALYFCASSAGGGPDTQYFGPGTRLTVL.

This clone was detected a few times. This chain joins TRBV5-1 and TRBJ1-2; D is perhaps TRBD1 (5 bases). Germline CDR1 reads SGHRS; CDR2 reads YFSETQ. Trimming took off 1 base at V and 6 bases at J, with 13 bases between the two ends. The CDR3 is 14 residues long. In DNA form, the CDR3 reads TGCGCCAGCAGCTTGTCGGACACTTCGGATGGCTACACCTTC. Its protein product is CASSLSDTSDGYTF. The complete variable domain, with remaining parts taken from reference TRBV5-1 and TRBJ1-2, reads KAGVTQTPRYLIKTRGQQVTLSCSPISGHRSVSWYQQTPGQGLQFLFEYFSETQRNKGNFPGRFSGRQFSNSRSEMNVSTLELGDSALYLCASSLSDTSDGYTFGSGTRLTVV.

The V and J genes are TRBV5-1 and TRBJ2-3; tentative D call: TRBD2 (7 bases). The V gene's germline CDR1 is SGHRS and CDR2 YFSETQ. This CDR3 comprises 16 residues. V gave up 0 bases and J gave up 2 bases, with 13 bases separating them. CDR3 DNA: TGCGCCAGCAGCTTGGAAACGGGGGGCAACACAGATACGCAGTATTTT. Translated, it gives CASSLETGGNTDTQYF.

This clone was detected only a few times. The chain links TRBV18 to TRBJ1-1, with 7 bases fitting TRBD1. After removal of 6 bases from V and 0 bases from J, the junction contained 7 bases not matched to a gene. This CDR3 has 15 amino acids. Germline-derived CDR1 and CDR2 are KGHSH and LQKENI. In nucleotides, the CDR3 is TGTGCCAGCTCGCTGGGACAGAGCATGAACACTGAAGCTTTCTTT. It is translated as CASSLGQSMNTEAFF.

Only a few counts were recorded for this clone. This sequence joins TRBV13 and TRBJ1-2, with 7 positions matching TRBD1. Germline CDR1 and CDR2: PRHDT and FYEKMQ (reference sequence). V shed 2 bases, J shed 8 bases, and the junction held 8 bases outside the gene matches. This CDR3 has 14 residues. The CDR3 here is CASSLFRGQQGYTF. CDR3 coding DNA: TGTGCCAGCAGCTTATTTAGGGGGCAACAGGGCTACACCTTC.

This clone was recorded a few times. The chain combines TRBV21-1 with TRBJ1-1; the table gives TRBD1 as D, unverified against the DNA. TRBV21-1 is a recognized pseudogene. This CDR3 is 14 amino acids long. Here the CDR3 reads CASSGDRDGTEAFF. The CDR3 DNA reads TGTGCCAGCAGCGGTGACAGGGATGGCACTGAAGCTTTCTTT.

The J gene is TRBJ2-7, the V gene TRBV7-2, with 7 nucleotides matching TRBD1. Germline CDR1 SGHTA, CDR2 FQGNSA. This CDR3 contains 18 residues. Losses at the gene ends were 4 bases for V and 1 base for J; bases not matched to a gene: 16. The CDR3 DNA reads TGTGCCAGCAGCTCCGAGCTTGCCGGGACAGTTACTTCCTACGAGCAGTACTTC. Its protein is CASSSELAGTVTSYEQYF.

The chain couples TRBV15 to TRBJ2-6; 9 bases map to TRBD1. J gave up 1 base and V 6 bases, and 10 bases lay outside the gene matches. The CDR3 spans 18 residues. Germline CDR1 is LNHNV and CDR2 is YYDKDF (reference sequence). The DNA of the CDR3 is TGTGCCACCAGAGGTGCACAGGGGGCTCTATCTGGGGCCAACGTCCTGACTTTC. Protein product: CATRGAQGALSGANVLTF.

A few counts support this clone. The DNA of the CDR3 is TGTGCCAGCAGCTCAGCGGGGAGCACCGGGGAGCTGTTTTTT. Translation: CASSSAGSTGELFF. V and J are TRBV28 and TRBJ2-2, with 7 bases fitting TRBD2. The germline gives CDR1 MDHEN, CDR2 SYDVKM. The CDR3 covers 14 residues. The trim removed 6 bases at V and 4 bases at J, leaving 5 bases unmatched.

This clone has only a few counts. This sample also contains other DNA sequences that code for the same CDR3. This chain links TRBV11-2 with TRBJ1-1; 10 nucleotides match TRBD1. The CDR3 is 14 residues long. V dropped 5 bases and J dropped 4; count of bases not matched to a gene: 4. From germline, CDR1 is SGHAT and CDR2 FQNNGV. The chain's CDR3 is CASSLGQGSTEAFF. The CDR3 nucleotides read TGTGCCAGCAGCCTGGGACAGGGGTCCACTGAAGCTTTCTTT. Variable domain in full (rest from reference TRBV11-2 and TRBJ1-1): EAGVAQSPRYKIIEKRQSVAFWCNPISGHATLYWYQQILGQGPKLLIQFQNNGVVDDSQLPKDRFSAERLKGVDSTLKIQPAKLEDSAVYLCASSLGQGSTEAFFGQGTRLTVV.

This chain uses TRBV4-1 with TRBJ2-5, with 15 bases fitting TRBD2. CDR1 and CDR2 from the germline V gene are MGHRA and YSYEKL. This CDR3 comprises 16 residues. V was clipped by 1 base and J by 5 bases; unmatched bases: 2. This CDR3 is CASSQAGLAGGETQYF. Here the CDR3 DNA reads TGCGCCAGCAGCCAAGCTGGACTAGCGGGGGGGGAGACCCAGTACTTC.

The J gene is TRBJ2-7, the V gene TRBV9, with a tentative D call TRBD1 (6 bases). The CDR3 sequence is 15 residues long. V dropped 3 bases and J dropped 5 bases, with 18 bases sitting between them. CDR1 and CDR2 from the germline V gene are SGDLS and YYNGEE. The CDR3 coding sequence is TGTGCCAGCAGCGAGGGGATAAACAGGGAACACGAGCAGTACTTC. Translating gives CASSEGINREHEQYF.

On this clone: Compared with germline, one end of the junction differs, possibly owing to a read error. CDR3 loop: CASSSRENTEAFF. The CDR3 DNA reads TGCGCCAGCAGCTCCCGGGAGAACACTGAAGCTTTCTTT. The chain couples TRBV7-9 to TRBJ1-1; D remains unclear. This CDR3 has 13 residues. Germline CDR1 reads SEHNR; CDR2 reads FQNEAQ (reference sequence). The full variable domain, with the rest looked up from reference TRBV7-9 and TRBJ1-1, is DTGVSQNPRHKITKRGQNVTFRCDPISEHNRLYWYRQTLGQGPEFLTYFQNEAQLEKSRLLSDRFSAERPKGSFSTLEIQRTEQGDSAMYLCASSSRENTEAFFGQGTRLTVV.

This chain links TRBV4-3 with TRBJ2-1; tentative D call: TRBD1 (5 bases). With 0 bases removed from V and 6 bases from J, the gap between germline ends came to 12 bases. From germline, CDR1 is LGHNA and CDR2 YSLEER. The CDR3 covers 15 residues. In DNA form, the CDR3 reads TGCGCCAGCAGCCAAGATGGCAACAGGCTCAATGAGCAGTTCTTC. Translation gives CASSQDGNRLNEQFF.

This clone has more than one count but fewer than ten. The gene calls are TRBV9 and TRBJ1-1; D gene unclear. This CDR3 has 12 residues. Per the germline V gene, CDR1 is SGDLS and CDR2 is YYNGEE. Deletions cut 3 bases from V and 0 bases from J, with 3 bases between. The DNA for the CDR3 is TGTGCCAGCAGCGCCGTGAACACTGAAGCTTTCTTT. Protein sequence: CASSAVNTEAFF.

The rearrangement uses TRBV27 and TRBJ2-1; perhaps TRBD1 as D (5 bases). The CDR3 extends over 14 amino acids. Germline V lookup: CDR1 MNHEY, CDR2 SMNVEV (reference sequence). Trimming left V 7 bases short and J 4 bases short, with 14 bases between. CDR3 nucleotides: TGTGCCAGCACCACCCTTGGACAATACAATGAGCAGTTCTTC. It encodes CASTTLGQYNEQFF.

The chain has TRBV4-3 and TRBJ2-3; D is unclear. Between the trimmed V and J ends, which lost 5 bases and 3 bases, there was a span of 15 bases. This CDR3 region has 15 residues. CDR1 is LGHNA, CDR2 YSLEER, per germline. CDR3 residues: CASSLRVQLTDTQYF. The CDR3 DNA follows: TGCGCCAGCAGCTTGCGAGTACAGCTTACAGATACGCAGTATTTT.

The J gene is TRBJ1-4, the V gene TRBV5-4; 9 bases line up with TRBD1. Per the germline V gene, CDR1 is SGHNT and CDR2 is YYREEE (reference sequence). The CDR3 covers 16 residues. With 6 bases clipped from V and 0 bases from J, the junction kept 6 bases outside the gene matches. The CDR3, as DNA: TGTGCCAGCACCCCGGGACAGGGCGCAACTAATGAAAAACTGTTTTTT. This encodes CASTPGQGATNEKLFF. Looking up the rest from reference TRBV5-4 and TRBJ1-4 gives the full variable domain: ETGVTQSPTHLIKTRGQQVTLRCSSQSGHNTVSWYQQALGQGPQFIFQYYREEENGRGNFPPRFSGLQFPNYSSELNVNALELDDSALYLCASTPGQGATNEKLFFGSGTQLSVL.

In the case of this clone: One base away lies a much larger clone, so this may be a sequencing read error. The V and J genes are TRBV7-6 and TRBJ2-1; possible D gene TRBD2, 6 bases. The germline V gene has CDR1 SGHVS and CDR2 FNYEAQ. The CDR3 is made up of 16 amino acids. CDR3 in DNA: TGTGCCAGCAACTTAGCAGGGACTGCTAGGAACAATGAGCAGTTCTTC. Protein product: CASNLAGTARNNEQFF.

The V and J genes are TRBV11-3 and TRBJ2-3, with 7 bases that match TRBD2. J gave up 2 bases and V 1 base, and 3 bases lay outside the gene matches. This CDR3 spans 15 amino acids. The germline V gene has CDR1 SGHNT and CDR2 YENEEA. The DNA for the CDR3 is TGTGCCAGCAGCTTAGGCGCGGGGGACACAGATACGCAGTATTTT. Amino acid sequence: CASSLGAGDTDTQYF. The variable domain in full, completed from reference TRBV11-3 and TRBJ2-3, reads EAGVVQSPRYKIIEKKQPVAFWCNPISGHNTLYWYLQNLGQGPELLIRYENEEAVDDSQLPKDRFSAERLKGVDSTLKIQPAELGDSAVYLCASSLGAGDTDTQYFGPGTRLTVL.

This clone was seen once. J is TRBJ2-1 and V is TRBV5-1, with a weak D call TRBD1 (6 bases). The CDR3 loop spans 15 amino acids. Trimming took 2 bases from V and 5 from J, leaving 14 bases between them. CDR1 SGHRS and CDR2 YFSETQ come from the germline V gene. The CDR3 DNA follows: TGCGCCAGCAGCTTTGGGCAGGGGCGTCACAATGAGCAGTTCTTC. It is translated as CASSFGQGRHNEQFF. Complete variable domain (other parts from reference TRBV5-1 and TRBJ2-1): KAGVTQTPRYLIKTRGQQVTLSCSPISGHRSVSWYQQTPGQGLQFLFEYFSETQRNKGNFPGRFSGRQFSNSRSEMNVSTLELGDSALYLCASSFGQGRHNEQFFGPGTRLTVL.

The gene calls are TRBV27 and TRBJ2-2, with 13 bases fitting TRBD2. Germline-derived CDR1 and CDR2 are MNHEY and SMNVEV (reference sequence). The CDR3 loop spans 19 amino acids. V lost 5 bases to trimming and J lost 7 bases; unmatched junction nucleotides: 16. CDR3 in amino acids: CASSPGNGLAGAGVGELFF. As DNA, the CDR3 is TGTGCCAGCAGTCCCGGGAATGGACTAGCGGGGGCCGGGGTCGGGGAGCTGTTTTTT.

V gene TRBV11-2 combines with J gene TRBJ1-6; TRBD1 might be the D (5 bases). Germline-derived CDR1 and CDR2 are SGHAT and FQNNGV. The CDR3 loop spans 14 amino acids. Trimming left V 5 bases short and J 10 bases short, with 15 bases between. The CDR3 DNA is TGTGCCAGCAGCACGGGGGGGGAAGGCTCACCCCTCCACTTT. As protein: CASSTGGEGSPLHF.

This clone was observed once. The chain combines TRBV27 with TRBJ1-6; possible D gene TRBD1, 6 bases. The CDR3 consists of 13 residues. V was shortened by 6 bases and J by 6 bases, with 9 bases between the two germline ends. Germline V lookup: CDR1 MNHEY, CDR2 SMNVEV (reference sequence). CDR3 nucleotides: TGTGCCAGCAGCGGACAGATTAATTCACCCCTCCACTTT. Its translation is CASSGQINSPLHF.